Listed here is a single TCR beta chain. Amplification of TCR beta CDR3 regions used RNA as the template. The primer set for the first-round RT-PCR of the TCR CDR3 was HTBI. TCRdb analysed the multiplex PCR reads with MiXCR anew, one entry per CDR3 protein. The sample includes roughly 740,000 distinct CDR3 sequences, 16% of them seen just once. The source of the sample is a study of T cells in Graves' hyperthyroidism and ophthalmopathy. The CDR3 loop spans 17 amino acids. The germline CDR1 and CDR2 sequences are MGHDK and SYGVNS. The germline V and J ends were trimmed by 0 bases and 2 bases, with 14 bases remaining between them.

Sequencing input: blood. This receptor was obtained from a man aged 18 to 29 with Graves' hyperthyroidism. The V and J genes are TRBV25-1 and TRBJ1-3; weak D call: TRBD1 (5 bases). DNA of the CDR3: TGTGCCAGCAGTGAATATGGGCAGGGCAGCCCTGGAAACACCATATATTTT. As protein: CASSEYGQGSPGNTIYF.